This T cell receptor beta chain was profiled in a study of human T cells and chemical hapten exposure. General study results and limits: Sensitizing to DPC left TCRs with a frequency above 1 in 1000 unaltered.

Details on this clonotype: Its antigen is undetermined.

The time point was: pre-sensitization, week 0. Noted treatment: therapeutic diphenylcyclopropenone sensitization with weekly scalp DPC. Someone pulled total RNA out of unfractionated whole blood. The CDR3 runs 13 residues. Germline CDR1 SQVTM, CDR2 ANQGSEA. With 7 bases removed from V and 4 bases from J, the gap between germline ends came to 13 bases. Single cDNA molecules in the library carried unique molecular identifiers attached during preparation. Each CDR3 protein is one row after TCRdb ran MiXCR on the RACE reads. This table has around 300,000 distinct CDR3 sequences, around 5.5% appearing once.

The TCR was taken from a young woman with alopecia areata. Some clones in this sample may be carry-over from other donors' samples. Sequenced material: whole blood, taken in connection with sensitization to the hapten diphenylcyclopropenone (DPC). J is TRBJ1-4 and V is TRBV29-1, with D possibly being TRBD1 (5 bases). This chain's CDR3 is CSALGRINEKLFF. In DNA form, the CDR3 reads TGCAGCGCCCTGGGACGGATTAATGAAAAACTGTTTTTT.